This T cell receptor (beta chain) stems from a study of T cells in Graves' hyperthyroidism and ophthalmopathy. This clonotype was detected many times. RNA transcripts yielded amplified TCR beta CDR3 regions. An initial round of RT-PCR targeting the TCR CDR3 relied on the HTBI primer set. TCRdb re-analysed the multiplex PCR reads in MiXCR, keeping a single row per CDR3 protein. The sample holds about 290,000 distinct CDR3 sequences, about 15% seen once. Trimming took 3 bases from V and 9 from J, leaving 17 bases between them. This CDR3 spans 14 amino acids. The receptor was isolated from a woman aged 60-75 years with Graves' ophthalmopathy. The chain carries TRBV12-3 or TRBV12-4 and TRBJ2-5; D may be TRBD1 (8 bases). The sample comprised blood. The CDR3: CASSFQGAGAAQYF. CDR3 DNA: TGTGCCAGCAGTTTCCAGGGGGCGGGGGCGGCCCAGTACTTC.